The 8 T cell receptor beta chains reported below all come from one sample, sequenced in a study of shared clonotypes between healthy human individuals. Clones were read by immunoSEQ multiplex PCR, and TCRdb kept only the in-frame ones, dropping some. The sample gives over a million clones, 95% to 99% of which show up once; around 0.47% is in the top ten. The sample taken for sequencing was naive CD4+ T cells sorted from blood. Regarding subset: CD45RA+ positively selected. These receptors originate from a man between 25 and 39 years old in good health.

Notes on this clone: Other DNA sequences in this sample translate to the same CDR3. CDR3: CASSLGLAGTYEQYF. The CDR3 region has the DNA TGTGCCAGCAGCCTTGGACTAGCGGGGACCTACGAGCAGTACTTC. The J gene is TRBJ2-7, the V gene TRBV5-5; 12 bases fit TRBD2. V dropped 4 bases and J dropped 2; count of bases not matched to a gene: 4. There are 15 residues in the CDR3. Germline loops: CDR1 SGHKS, CDR2 YYEKEE (reference sequence).

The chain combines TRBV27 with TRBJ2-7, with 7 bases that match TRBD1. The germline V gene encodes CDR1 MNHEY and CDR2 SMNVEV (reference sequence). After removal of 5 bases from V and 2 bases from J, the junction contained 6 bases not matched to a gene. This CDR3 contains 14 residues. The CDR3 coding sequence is TGTGCCAGCAGTCCCCGGACAGGTACCTACGAGCAGTACTTC. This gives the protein CASSPRTGTYEQYF.

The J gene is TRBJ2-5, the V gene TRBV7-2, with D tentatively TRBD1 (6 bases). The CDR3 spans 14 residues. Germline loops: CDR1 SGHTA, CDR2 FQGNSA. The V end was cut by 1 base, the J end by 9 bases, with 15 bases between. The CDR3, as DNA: TGTGCCAGCAGCTTAGAGGTAACAGGGAGAGCCCAGTACTTC. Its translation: CASSLEVTGRAQYF.

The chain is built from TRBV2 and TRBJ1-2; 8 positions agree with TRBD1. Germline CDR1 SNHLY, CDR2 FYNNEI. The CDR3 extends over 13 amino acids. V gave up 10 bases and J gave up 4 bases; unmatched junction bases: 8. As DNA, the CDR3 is TGTGCCACCGGACAGGGCAACCCCTATGGCTACACCTTC. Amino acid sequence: CATGQGNPYGYTF. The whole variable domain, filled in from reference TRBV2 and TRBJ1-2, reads EPEVTQTPSHQVTQMGQEVILRCVPISNHLYFYWYRQILGQKVEFLVSFYNNEISEKSEIFDDQFSVERPDGSNFTLKIRSTKLEDSAMYFCATGQGNPYGYTFGSGTRLTVV.

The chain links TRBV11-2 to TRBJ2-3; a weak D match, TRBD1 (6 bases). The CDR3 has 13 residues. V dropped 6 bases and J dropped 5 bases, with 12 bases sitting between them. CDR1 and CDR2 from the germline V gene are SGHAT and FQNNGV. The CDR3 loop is CASRPHREDTQYF. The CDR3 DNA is TGTGCCAGCAGACCTCACAGGGAAGATACGCAGTATTTT.

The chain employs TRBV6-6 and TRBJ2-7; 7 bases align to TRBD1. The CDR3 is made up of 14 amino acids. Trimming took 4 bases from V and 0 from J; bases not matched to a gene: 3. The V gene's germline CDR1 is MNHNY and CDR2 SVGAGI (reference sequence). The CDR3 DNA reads TGTGCCAGCAGTTTCCGGGACAGCTCCTACGAGCAGTACTTC. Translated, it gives CASSFRDSSYEQYF.

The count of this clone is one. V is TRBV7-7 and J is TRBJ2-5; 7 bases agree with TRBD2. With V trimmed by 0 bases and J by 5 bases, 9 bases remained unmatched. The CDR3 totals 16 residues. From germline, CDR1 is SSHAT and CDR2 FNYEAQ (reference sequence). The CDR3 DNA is TGTGCCAGCAGCTTAGCACCCGGGGGGATCGGGGAGACCCAGTACTTC. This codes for CASSLAPGGIGETQYF.

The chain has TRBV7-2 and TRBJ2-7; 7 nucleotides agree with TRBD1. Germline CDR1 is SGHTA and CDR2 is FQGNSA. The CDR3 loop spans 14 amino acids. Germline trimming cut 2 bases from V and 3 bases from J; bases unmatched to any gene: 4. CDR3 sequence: CASSLIGTVYEQYF. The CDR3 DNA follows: TGTGCCAGCAGCTTAATAGGGACAGTCTACGAGCAGTACTTC.